These 23 T cell receptor beta chains share one sample of origin, sequenced in a study (dated by TCRdb to 2013 to 2016). Libraries were prepared through 5' RACE. Instrument used: Illumina MiSeq. TCRdb reanalyzed the raw reads on its own, using fastp at Q25 for trimming and MiXCR for clone calling, and kept in-frame beta chains. All rows with the same CDR3 protein become a single entry with the most common DNA and genes. This sample has over 40,000 distinct CDR3 sequences in its table, and 22% of those were observed once. Around 4% of the sample is held by the ten biggest clonotypes. Cells that were CD4+CD25+CD127-/low were isolated as Tregs. Sequencing used Tregs sorted from a lymph node. The origin of the receptors is a female donor with breast cancer.

J is TRBJ2-1 and V is TRBV9, with 7 bases aligning to TRBD1. V dropped 10 bases and J dropped 5; count of bases not matched to a gene: 15. CDR1 and CDR2 (germline): SGDLS, YYNGEE. CDR3 length: 15 amino acids. The CDR3 DNA follows: TGTGCCGGTTCCGAGGGGGCGAGTCCCAACAATGAGCAGTTCTTC. The encoded protein is CAGSEGASPNNEQFF.

V usage is TRBV5-1 and J usage is TRBJ2-7; TRBD2 aligns across 13 bases. The J segment lost 7 bases and the V segment lost 0 bases, leaving 1 base of the junction unmatched. The germline V gene has CDR1 SGHRS and CDR2 YFSETQ. This CDR3 has 14 residues. The CDR3 loop reads CASSLAGLAGEQYF. The CDR3 DNA sequence: TGCGCCAGCAGCTTGGCGGGACTAGCGGGAGAGCAGTACTTC.

This clonotype was seen at least ten times. V and J are TRBV4-1 and TRBJ2-7; weak D call: TRBD1 (5 bases). The CDR3 consists of 15 residues. Looked up from germline, CDR1 is MGHRA and CDR2 is YSYEKL. Between the trimmed V and J ends, which lost 0 bases and 0 bases, there was a span of 9 bases. DNA for the CDR3: TGCGCCAGCAGCCAAGAGCGTGACAGCTCCTACGAGCAGTACTTC. This translates into CASSQERDSSYEQYF.

This clonotype was detected many times. V and J are TRBV6-1 and TRBJ2-7; 7 bases map to TRBD2. CDR1 is MNHNS, CDR2 SASEGT, per germline. J gave up 3 bases and V 3 bases, and 2 bases lay outside the gene matches. The CDR3 spans 13 residues. This CDR3 is CASSEGGLYEQYF. CDR3 in DNA: TGTGCCAGCAGTGAGGGAGGGCTCTACGAGCAGTACTTC.

The gene calls are TRBV6-2 or TRBV6-3 and TRBJ2-7; TRBD1 aligns across 9 bases. Germline-derived CDR1 and CDR2 are MNHEY and SVGEGT. Trimming removed 3 bases from V and 3 bases from J; junction bases left unmatched: 6. The CDR3 has 15 residues. In nucleotides, the CDR3 is TGTGCCAGCAGTTATGCGACAGGGGGATTCTACGAGCAGTACTTC. It translates to CASSYATGGFYEQYF.

The chain recombines TRBV20-1 with TRBJ2-3; the match to TRBD1 covers 7 bases. There are 13 residues in the CDR3. Germline V gene sequence: CDR1 DFQATT, CDR2 SNEGSKA (reference sequence). V shed 5 bases, J shed 2 bases, and the junction held 4 bases outside the gene matches. CDR3 protein: CSADRDYTDTQYF. DNA for the CDR3: TGCAGTGCTGACAGGGATTACACAGATACGCAGTATTTT.

At least ten counts were recorded for this clonotype. The chain links TRBV7-9 to TRBJ2-3, with D perhaps matching TRBD2 (6 bases). The germline V gene encodes CDR1 SEHNR and CDR2 FQNEAQ (reference sequence). CDR3 length: 15 residues. Deletions cut 5 bases from V and 0 bases from J, with 12 bases between. The CDR3 bases are TGTGCCAGCAGCAGCGAGCGGGCGAGCACAGATACGCAGTATTTT. Translated: CASSSERASTDTQYF.

This clonotype was observed a single time. This CDR3 fails to terminate in the conserved phenylalanine or tryptophan, so it likely reflects a read error. CDR3 DNA: TGTGCCAGTTTTGACGGGTTTCTCGGGGAGCTGTTTCTT. Translation gives CASFDGFLGELFL. This chain links TRBV28 with TRBJ2-2; D unresolved. The V end lost 9 bases, the J end lost 7 bases, and 15 bases lay between the germline ends. Germline CDR1 MDHEN, CDR2 SYDVKM. The CDR3 runs 13 residues.

In this sample, this clonotype turned up a few times. The rearrangement uses TRBV28 and TRBJ2-7; 7 bases are shared with TRBD1. After removal of 5 bases from V and 6 bases from J, the junction contained 4 bases not matched to a gene. Germline V gene lookup returns CDR1 MDHEN and CDR2 SYDVKM. The CDR3 contains 12 residues. CDR3 nucleotides: TGTGCCAGCAGTCCAAGGGGGCCCGAGCAGTACTTC. Its translation: CASSPRGPEQYF.

V usage is TRBV29-1 and J usage is TRBJ2-3; D is unresolved. CDR1 and CDR2 from the germline V gene are SQVTM and ANQGSEA. The CDR3 has 11 residues. V was clipped by 3 bases and J by 0 bases, with 1 base between them. The CDR3 region has the DNA TGCAGCGTTGACAGCACAGATACGCAGTATTTT. This gives the protein CSVDSTDTQYF.

Many counts were recorded for this clonotype. This rearrangement joins TRBV13 to TRBJ1-1; 8 bases are a match to TRBD1. In germline, CDR1 is PRHDT, CDR2 FYEKMQ (reference sequence). The CDR3 contains 15 residues. Trimming took 5 bases from V and 2 from J; bases not matched to a gene: 7. The CDR3, as DNA: TGTGCCAGCAGCACCCCGGGACAGGAAAACACTGAAGCTTTCTTT. The encoded protein is CASSTPGQENTEAFF.

This clonotype was seen only a few times. The chain joins TRBV20-1 to TRBJ2-2; D could derive from TRBD1 or TRBD2 (7 bases each). The CDR3 totals 14 residues. With 6 bases removed from V and 0 bases from J, the gap between germline ends came to 11 bases. The germline gives CDR1 DFQATT, CDR2 SNEGSKA (reference sequence). This chain's CDR3 is CSAPGGANTGELFF. In DNA, the CDR3 is TGCAGTGCCCCAGGGGGGGCGAACACCGGGGAGCTGTTTTTT.

This clonotype occurred many times. The chain uses TRBV11-2 and TRBJ2-7; no clear D gene. Germline CDR1 reads SGHAT; CDR2 reads FQNNGV. Trimming cost V 0 bases and J 3 bases, with 3 bases left between them. CDR3 length: 12 amino acids. CDR3 DNA: TGTGCCAGCAGCTTAGATCACTACGAGCAGTACTTC. Its protein product is CASSLDHYEQYF.

This clonotype has a count of ten or more. This rearrangement joins TRBV6-1 to TRBJ1-2, with TRBD1 identical over 11 bases. The CDR3 is made up of 14 amino acids. Germline CDR1 and CDR2: MNHNS and SASEGT. The ends lost 7 bases at V and 9 bases at J; junction bases unmatched: 10. Written as DNA, the CDR3 is TGTGCCAGCACCAACATCGGGACAGGGGGTCGCTACACCTTC. Its protein product is CASTNIGTGGRYTF.

This clonotype was recorded many times. This chain joins TRBV6-5 and TRBJ2-6; TRBD1 agrees at 11 bases. The V segment lost 0 bases and the J segment 2 bases; nucleotides outside the gene matches: 6. There are 19 residues in the CDR3. Germline lookup yields CDR1 MNHEY and CDR2 SVGAGI. This CDR3 is CASSYSSGQGAAGANVLTF. The CDR3 DNA follows: TGTGCCAGCAGTTACTCGAGTGGACAGGGGGCTGCTGGGGCCAACGTCCTGACTTTC.

This clonotype has a count of ten or more. The chain is built from TRBV9 and TRBJ2-3, with D possibly TRBD2 on 6 matching bases. Trimming took 4 bases from V and 3 from J, leaving 18 bases between them. The CDR3 consists of 16 residues. Germline CDR1 is SGDLS and CDR2 is YYNGEE. The CDR3 protein is CASSRGSWEETDTQYF. The CDR3 DNA reads as TGTGCCAGCAGCAGGGGTTCGTGGGAGGAGACAGATACGCAGTATTTT.

This clonotype has just a few counts. The CDR3 coding sequence is TGTGCCAGCAGCCGCTCGGGTCGATCGGGGTCTGGGGCCAACGTCCTGACTTTC. Amino acids: CASSRSGRSGSGANVLTF. The chain uses TRBV6-5 and TRBJ2-6; a weak D match, TRBD2 (5 bases). The CDR3 extends over 18 amino acids. Germline CDR1 and CDR2: MNHEY and SVGAGI. Trimming left V 6 bases short and J 1 base short, with 19 bases between.

This clonotype was observed many times. This chain connects TRBV5-1 to TRBJ2-7; 7 bases align to TRBD1. Germline V CDR1 and CDR2: SGHRS, YFSETQ. CDR3 length equals 15 residues. The V segment lost 2 bases and the J segment 2 bases; nucleotides outside the gene matches: 7. The CDR3 DNA reads TGCGCCAGCAGCTTCACAGGGGATATGGCCTACGAGCAGTACTTC. This translates into CASSFTGDMAYEQYF.

This clonotype has just a few counts. Since a much larger clone is just one base distant, this may be a read error. The chain carries TRBV27 and TRBJ2-5, with 7 positions matching TRBD2. This CDR3 spans 17 amino acids. Per germline, CDR1 MNHEY and CDR2 SMNVEV (reference sequence). The V segment lost 0 bases and the J segment 4 bases; nucleotides outside the gene matches: 11. The CDR3 nucleotides read TGTGCCAGCAGTTTATCGTTTGTGGGAGGGTACGGAGAGACCCAGTACTTC. Its translation is CASSLSFVGGYGETQYF.

This clonotype has a handful of counts. The V and J genes are TRBV5-1 and TRBJ1-1, with TRBD1 identical over 10 bases. Germline CDR1 is SGHRS and CDR2 is YFSETQ. The CDR3 spans 17 residues. V trimming: 4 bases; J trimming: 2 bases; junction bases outside the gene matches: 11. CDR3 residues: CASSGGQGRRPNTEAFF. Here the CDR3 DNA reads TGCGCCAGCAGCGGGGGACAGGGGAGACGACCCAACACTGAAGCTTTCTTT.

This clonotype was seen only a few times. The J gene is TRBJ1-5, the V gene TRBV7-9; D not certain. CDR3 size: 12 residues. Germline CDR1 and CDR2: SEHNR and FQNEAQ (reference sequence). Deletions cut 1 base from V and 6 bases from J, with 4 bases between. The CDR3 DNA is TGTGCCAGCAGCTTAGACGGTCAGCCCCAGCATTTT. Its protein is CASSLDGQPQHF.

Comments on this clonotype: A read error may account for a junction end that differs from germline. The chain joins TRBV2 to TRBJ1-6, with D perhaps matching TRBD1 (5 bases). In germline, CDR1 is SNHLY, CDR2 FYNNEI. CDR3 size: 16 residues. The chain's CDR3 is CASRETARNYNTPLHF. The DNA for the CDR3 is TGTGCCAGCAGAGAGACAGCAAGAAACTATAATACACCCCTCCACTTT.

This chain links TRBV5-5 with TRBJ2-3, with D hard to call. V lost 2 bases, J lost 0 bases, and 7 bases lay in between. Germline assignment: CDR1 SGHKS and CDR2 YYEKEE (reference sequence). This CDR3 has 14 residues. CDR3 sequence reads: CASSFLDSTDTQYF. Here the CDR3 DNA reads TGTGCCAGCAGCTTCTTGGACAGCACAGATACGCAGTATTTT.